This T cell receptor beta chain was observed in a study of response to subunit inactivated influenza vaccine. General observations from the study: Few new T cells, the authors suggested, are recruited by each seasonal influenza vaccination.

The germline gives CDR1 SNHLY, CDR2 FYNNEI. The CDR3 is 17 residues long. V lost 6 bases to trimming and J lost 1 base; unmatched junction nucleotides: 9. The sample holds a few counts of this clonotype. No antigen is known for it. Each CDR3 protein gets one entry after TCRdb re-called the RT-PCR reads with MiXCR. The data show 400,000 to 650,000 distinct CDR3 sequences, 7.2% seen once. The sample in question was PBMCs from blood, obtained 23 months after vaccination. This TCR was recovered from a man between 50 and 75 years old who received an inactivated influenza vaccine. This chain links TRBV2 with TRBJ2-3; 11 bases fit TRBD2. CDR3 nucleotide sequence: TGTGCCAGCAGAGCATCTAGCGGGGGGCCTCGCACAGATACGCAGTATTTT. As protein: CASRASSGGPRTDTQYF.